One and the same sample provided the 26 T cell receptor beta chains below, sequenced in a study of shared clonotypes between healthy human individuals. TCRdb keeps only in-frame clones here, not all; method: immunoSEQ multiplex PCR. The sample lists over 400,000 clones; approximately 95% were seen once. The material sequenced was naive CD4+ T cells sorted from blood. Subset: CD45RA+ positively selected. Source of these receptors: a woman aged 25 to 45 in good health.

V usage is TRBV7-7 and J usage is TRBJ2-5, with a possible D match to TRBD2 (5 bases). V lost 3 bases to trimming and J lost 3 bases, with 8 bases between them. The CDR3 has 13 residues. Germline assignment: CDR1 SSHAT and CDR2 FNYEAQ (reference sequence). For the CDR3, the DNA is TGTGCCAGCAGCTTCGGGCGGGAAGAGACCCAGTACTTC. This translates into CASSFGREETQYF.

The chain couples TRBV7-9 to TRBJ1-2; D unresolved. This CDR3 contains 15 residues. V was shortened by 0 bases and J by 4 bases, with 12 bases between the two germline ends. Germline V lookup: CDR1 SEHNR, CDR2 FQNEAQ (reference sequence). This chain's CDR3 is CASSLARSRRYGYTF. DNA for the CDR3: TGTGCCAGCAGCTTAGCGCGTTCTAGGCGCTATGGCTACACCTTC. The entire variable domain, with the rest obtained from reference TRBV7-9 and TRBJ1-2, is as follows: DTGVSQNPRHKITKRGQNVTFRCDPISEHNRLYWYRQTLGQGPEFLTYFQNEAQLEKSRLLSDRFSAERPKGSFSTLEIQRTEQGDSAMYLCASSLARSRRYGYTFGSGTRLTVV.

The chain couples TRBV5-1 to TRBJ2-3, with unresolved D. The CDR3 length is 13 residues. The V end lost 3 bases, the J end lost 4 bases, and 9 bases lay between the germline ends. CDR1 SGHRS and CDR2 YFSETQ come from the germline V gene. The CDR3, as DNA: TGCGCCAGCAGCTCATACACGTCAGATACGCAGTATTTT. Encoded protein: CASSSYTSDTQYF.

The chain links TRBV28 to TRBJ1-2; TRBD1 aligns across 7 bases. V was clipped by 6 bases and J by 2 bases; unmatched bases: 12. This CDR3 has 16 residues. Germline V lookup: CDR1 MDHEN, CDR2 SYDVKM. CDR3 residues: CASRPGAGGPNYGYTF. In nucleotides, the CDR3 is TGTGCCAGCAGGCCCGGGGCAGGGGGACCGAACTATGGCTACACCTTC.

The chain has TRBV5-5 and TRBJ2-6; D not certain. Germline CDR1 is SGHKS and CDR2 is YYEKEE (reference sequence). Trimming removed 2 bases at V and 4 bases at J, with 7 bases between. The CDR3 contains 14 residues. The CDR3 DNA follows: TGTGCCAGCAGCTTAGAGGCAGGGGCCAACGTCCTGACTTTC. It codes for CASSLEAGANVLTF.

The chain is built from TRBV7-3 and TRBJ2-1, with a tentative D call TRBD2 (7 bases). CDR3 size: 15 residues. The ends were cut back, 3 bases at V and 3 bases at J, with 12 bases in the middle. Germline-derived CDR1 and CDR2 are SGHTA and FQGTGA. CDR3 bases: TGTGCCAGCAGCTTGGAAGGGGGGGTCTACAATGAGCAGTTCTTC. It specifies CASSLEGGVYNEQFF.

This sequence joins TRBV2 and TRBJ2-3, with D uncertain. Germline CDR1 and CDR2: SNHLY and FYNNEI. The CDR3 has 13 residues. V dropped 4 bases and J dropped 2 bases, with 7 bases sitting between them. CDR3 in DNA: TGTGCCAGCAGTGTAGAGTCCACAGATACGCAGTATTTT. Amino acid sequence: CASSVESTDTQYF.

The chain joins TRBV14 to TRBJ2-5, with D unresolved. This CDR3 comprises 12 residues. The V gene's germline CDR1 is SGHDN and CDR2 FVKESK. Trimming cost V 4 bases and J 5 bases, with 8 bases left between them. Here the CDR3 reads CASSLFRETQYF. The CDR3 nucleotides read TGTGCCAGCAGCCTGTTTCGGGAGACCCAGTACTTC.

The gene calls are TRBV5-1 and TRBJ2-7; 7 bases agree with TRBD2. The length of the CDR3 is 15 residues. Germline V gene sequence: CDR1 SGHRS, CDR2 YFSETQ. With V trimmed by 4 bases and J by 2 bases, 9 bases remained unmatched. CDR3 coding DNA: TGCGCCAGCAGCCAGGGCCAGGGAGGGCCCTACGAGCAGTACTTC. This encodes CASSQGQGGPYEQYF.

This chain connects TRBV11-2 to TRBJ2-7, with TRBD1 identical over 10 bases. Germline trimming cut 5 bases from V and 3 bases from J; bases unmatched to any gene: 10. The CDR3 loop spans 16 amino acids. CDR1 and CDR2 (germline): SGHAT, FQNNGV. CDR3 sequence (DNA): TGTGCCAGCAGCGGCAGTGGGGGACAGGGGTTCTACGAGCAGTACTTC. Protein: CASSGSGGQGFYEQYF.

As concerns this clone: Mismatch with germline at one junction end may stem from a read error. The CDR3 region is CATSRNRGEVESF. The CDR3 nucleotides are TGTGCCACCAGCAGGAACAGGGGCGAGGTGGAATCGTTT. The chain uses TRBV15 and TRBJ1-6; 7 bases are a match to TRBD1. The germline gives CDR1 LNHNV, CDR2 YYDKDF (reference sequence). This CDR3 contains 13 residues.

This clone was observed once. V and J are TRBV5-1 and TRBJ1-1; no reliable D call. Germline-derived CDR1 and CDR2 are SGHRS and YFSETQ. CDR3 length: 14 residues. With 1 base removed from V and 1 base from J, the gap between germline ends came to 8 bases. In DNA, the CDR3 is TGCGCCAGCAGCTTGTCACATCCGAACACTGAAGCTTTCTTT. Translating it yields CASSLSHPNTEAFF.

The V call is TRBV11-1, the J call TRBJ2-3; D is undetermined. Trimming removed 5 bases from V and 1 base from J, with 10 bases in between. The CDR3 spans 14 residues. CDR1 SGHAT and CDR2 FQDESV come from the germline V gene (reference sequence). DNA of the CDR3: TGTGCCAGCAGCCGAAACCCTGGCACAGATACGCAGTATTTT. This gives the protein CASSRNPGTDTQYF.

The genes are TRBV19 and TRBJ2-5; TRBD2 matches 11 bases. TRBJ2-7 matches the DNA end more closely, so the J call is doubtful. The CDR3 spans 16 residues. Germline V gene lookup returns CDR1 LNHDA and CDR2 SQIVND (reference sequence). In DNA, the CDR3 is TGTGCCAGTAGTACCCTCCGGACTAGCGGGCGGTACGAGCAGTACTTC. Amino acids: CASSTLRTSGRYEQYF.

The chain recombines TRBV27 with TRBJ2-7; the D gene is possibly TRBD1 (5 bases). The CDR3 is 15 amino acids. Germline lookup yields CDR1 MNHEY and CDR2 SMNVEV (reference sequence). Trimming shortened V by 3 bases and J by 5 bases, and 17 bases separated the two germline ends. The CDR3 region is CASSFLGTGSNEQYF. The CDR3 nucleotides read TGTGCCAGCAGTTTCCTGGGAACAGGCTCGAACGAGCAGTACTTC.

V is TRBV29-1 and J is TRBJ2-1, with 13 nucleotides matching TRBD2. V shed 6 bases and J 9 bases; nucleotides not matched to a gene: 17. Germline V gives CDR1 SQVTM, CDR2 ANQGSEA. This CDR3 is 17 amino acids long. The CDR3 sequence: CSVDGRTSGRHGGEQFF. The DNA of the CDR3 is TGCAGCGTCGACGGAAGGACTAGCGGGAGACACGGGGGTGAGCAGTTCTTC.

The chain uses TRBV6-4 and TRBJ2-5, with D unresolved. CDR1 and CDR2 (germline): MRHNA, SNTAGT. V was cut by 5 bases and J by 5 bases, with 12 bases left in between. CDR3 length: 13 residues. The CDR3 DNA sequence: TGTGCCAGCAGTATCCGCCCCCGTGAGACCCAGTACTTC. This encodes CASSIRPRETQYF.

This chain links TRBV19 with TRBJ1-2; 7 bases match TRBD1. J lost 8 bases, V lost 3 bases, and 12 bases had no gene match. The CDR3 runs to 15 residues. Germline CDR1 reads LNHDA; CDR2 reads SQIVND (reference sequence). Here the CDR3 DNA reads TGTGCCAGTAGTATTGGACCAGGGGGGCAGGGCGGCTACACCTTC. This codes for CASSIGPGGQGGYTF.

This clone turned up a few times. The V call is TRBV5-1, the J call TRBJ1-1; 8 bases align to TRBD1. The junction had 3 bases not matched to a gene; V was cut back by 2 bases and J by 6 bases. The germline CDR1 and CDR2 sequences are SGHRS and YFSETQ. The CDR3 sequence is 13 residues long. CDR3 loop: CASSLAGGSEAFF. CDR3 bases: TGCGCCAGCAGCTTAGCAGGGGGCTCTGAAGCTTTCTTT.

The rearrangement joins TRBV7-8 to TRBJ1-1, with D possibly matching TRBD1 (5 bases). Trimming removed 4 bases from V and 1 base from J, with 7 bases in between. Per the germline V gene, CDR1 is SGHVS and CDR2 is FQNEAQ. CDR3 length: 13 amino acids. CDR3 loop: CASSWRGNTEAFF. The DNA of the CDR3 is TGTGCCAGCAGCTGGAGGGGGAACACTGAAGCTTTCTTT.

V usage is TRBV7-9 and J usage is TRBJ2-7; 7 bases are a match to TRBD1. The V gene end was trimmed by 1 base and the J gene end by 5 bases; junction bases not matched to a gene: 8. Germline V lookup: CDR1 SEHNR, CDR2 FQNEAQ (reference sequence). The CDR3 consists of 15 residues. CDR3 coding DNA: TGTGCCAGCAGCTTAGGAGACAGGGAAAAGGACGAGCAGTACTTC. Its protein product is CASSLGDREKDEQYF. The full variable domain, with the rest looked up from reference TRBV7-9 and TRBJ2-7, is DTGVSQNPRHKITKRGQNVTFRCDPISEHNRLYWYRQTLGQGPEFLTYFQNEAQLEKSRLLSDRFSAERPKGSFSTLEIQRTEQGDSAMYLCASSLGDREKDEQYFGPGTRLTVT.

This clone appeared once. The chain joins TRBV2 to TRBJ1-1; 7 bases are a match to TRBD1. The germline V gene has CDR1 SNHLY and CDR2 FYNNEI. This CDR3 contains 15 residues. J gave up 2 bases and V 6 bases, and 9 bases lay outside the gene matches. Here the CDR3 reads CASRPGQQPNTEAFF. In DNA, the CDR3 is TGTGCCAGCAGGCCGGGACAGCAGCCTAACACTGAAGCTTTCTTT. The complete variable domain, with remaining parts taken from reference TRBV2 and TRBJ1-1, reads EPEVTQTPSHQVTQMGQEVILRCVPISNHLYFYWYRQILGQKVEFLVSFYNNEISEKSEIFDDQFSVERPDGSNFTLKIRSTKLEDSAMYFCASRPGQQPNTEAFFGQGTRLTVV.

The chain joins TRBV19 to TRBJ2-7, with unresolved D. Trimming left V 1 base short and J 0 bases short, with 13 bases between. There are 16 residues in the CDR3. The V gene's germline CDR1 is LNHDA and CDR2 SQIVND (reference sequence). The CDR3 bases are TGTGCCAGTAGTATAGTAGACGGAGTACCCTCCTACGAGCAGTACTTC. This codes for CASSIVDGVPSYEQYF.

The rearrangement uses TRBV28 and TRBJ1-5; the match to TRBD1 covers 7 bases. The CDR3 is made up of 14 amino acids. The germline V gene encodes CDR1 MDHEN and CDR2 SYDVKM. J was trimmed by 3 bases and V by 6 bases; bases with no gene match: 5. CDR3 loop: CASSGTVFNQPQHF. DNA for the CDR3: TGTGCCAGCAGCGGGACAGTCTTCAATCAGCCCCAGCATTTT.

The rearrangement joins TRBV4-2 to TRBJ1-1, with D hard to call. V was shortened by 0 bases and J by 7 bases, with 15 bases between the two germline ends. This CDR3 has 15 amino acids. Germline CDR1 and CDR2: LGHNA and YNFKEQ. CDR3 amino acids: CASSQDRTLSGEAFF. Here the CDR3 DNA reads TGTGCCAGCAGCCAAGATCGAACCCTATCGGGTGAAGCTTTCTTT.

About this clone itself: In the same sample, other DNA sequences code for this CDR3. This sequence joins TRBV7-2 and TRBJ2-7; 7 bases are a match to TRBD2. The CDR3 is 15 amino acids. Looked up from germline, CDR1 is SGHTA and CDR2 is FQGNSA. Losses at the gene ends were 0 bases for V and 3 bases for J; bases not matched to a gene: 5. The CDR3: CASSLAASGSYEQYF. As DNA, the CDR3 is TGTGCCAGCAGCTTAGCCGCTAGCGGAAGCTACGAGCAGTACTTC.